The sequence of this T cell receptor beta chain was determined in a study of T cells after yellow fever vaccination (dated by TCRdb to 2018 to 2020). The study in broad terms: The SMART-Seq v4 Ultra Low Input RNA kit was used to prepare libraries from fractions with low cell numbers. Bulk TCR alpha and beta repertoires were sequenced longitudinally to track T-cell clones before and after primary and booster YFV17D yellow fever vaccination. Two healthy male donors made up the cohort, one aged 18 to 29 years and the other aged 30 to 40 years. Blood was collected at multiple timepoints before and after primary and secondary immunization, and bulk PBMC replicates and cell subsets were isolated.

The germline V gene specifies MGHDK as CDR1 and SYGVNS as CDR2. Including cysteine and phenylalanine, the CDR3 has 12 amino acids. Of the read, only the CDR3 DNA is kept; its 36 bases are in frame from base 1. V loses 4 bases of germline sequence and J loses 3 bases, and the interval between the two ends is 6 bases. TCR cDNA was made using 5'RACE template switching, a step that added a universal primer site and unique molecular identifiers. Priming for cDNA synthesis came from both the TCR alpha and TCR beta constant segments. Libraries were amplified in two PCR steps, with sample barcodes and sequencing adapters added in the second step. Libraries were sequenced on Illumina HiSeq 2500 (2x100 bp) or NovaSeq (2x150 bp). On the study's bioinformatics: MIGEC handled demultiplexing of reads and collapsing into UMI consensus sequences, while MiXCR performed V(D)J alignment. Using edgeR on replicate PBMC samples, clonotypes were called vaccine-responding if FDR was below 0.01 and the log2 fold change was above 5 up to day 15. Each bulk clonotype received a CD4 or CD8 identity based on whether the sequenced CD4 or CD8 repertoire contained that clonotype at higher abundance. TCRdb reworked the public reads: Q25 trimming with fastp, MiXCR clone assembly, productive beta chains retained. Every entry covers one CDR3 protein and lists the most common genes and DNA from its rows. TCRdb, rather than the study authors, made the V and J calls. The sample includes hundreds of thousands of distinct CDR3 sequences, with roughly 13% observed a single time. The ten largest clonotypes hold about 14% of the sample.

The treatment or condition label here, explained by the study, means: live attenuated yellow fever vaccine strain. At each blood-draw timepoint, two biological replicates of bulk PBMCs were obtained. PBMCs were isolated from peripheral blood using a standard Ficoll-Paque protocol. TriZol was used to extract RNA from bulk PBMCs, CD4 and CD8 fractions, and dextramer-positive and dextramer-negative fractions. About this clonotype itself: Its antigen is unknown. Base qualities are not at hand, and no much larger clone is one base apart.

Broad study findings and their caveats: The study included only two donors, which limits how far the findings can be generalized. A small share of clonotypes was detected in both CD4 and CD8 compartments, with the overlap likely arising from convergent recombination. Compared with the primary T-cell response, the secondary T-cell response was faster but weaker, reaching its peak on day 5 rather than on day 15. Most clones expanded after primary vaccination (almost 97% of CD4 and roughly 90% of CD8) were re-detected after the booster, suggesting that broad memory maintenance occurred. Because abundant contaminating clonotypes from the bulk population could be contained in FACS-sorted repertoires, computational filtering was required.

The material sequenced was PBMCs, taken on the day of the yellow fever booster vaccination. The source of this sequence is a man aged 25-45 years who received the YFV17D yellow fever vaccine. The chain couples TRBV25-1 to TRBJ1-2, with an unclear D gene assignment. The CDR3 protein sequence reads: CASSGGHYGYTF. The nucleotide sequence reads TGTGCCAGCAGTGGCGGGCACTATGGCTACACCTTC.